Below, 30 T cell receptor beta chains from the same sample are listed, as sequenced in a study of shared clonotypes between healthy human individuals (dated by TCRdb to the early 2020s). The library was generated by the immunoSEQ multiplex PCR assay. TCRdb retrieved this table from immuneACCESS and kept in-frame rearrangements only. Not all clones are present; in checked studies, unresolved V genes account for under half, and no reason is known for the remainder. This sample is represented by about 2,500,000 clones; around 90% of them were singletons. The leading ten clones occupy roughly 0.15% of the sample. The sequenced sample was naive CD4+ T cells sorted from blood. This sample's cell subset or site label indicates: CD45RA+ positively selected. The receptors come from a young man in good health.

A single count supports this clone. The J gene is TRBJ2-5, the V gene TRBV5-4; D not certain. V was pared by 0 bases and J by 4 bases, with 16 bases between. The CDR3 has 16 amino acids. The germline CDR1 and CDR2 sequences are SGHNT and YYREEE (reference sequence). The CDR3 sequence is CASSLVGSRLGETQYF. In DNA form, the CDR3 reads TGTGCCAGCAGCTTGGTGGGTAGTCGACTTGGAGAGACCCAGTACTTC.

In its sample, this clone was seen once. This chain connects TRBV5-1 to TRBJ2-5; possible D gene TRBD1, 6 bases. Germline-derived CDR1 and CDR2 are SGHRS and YFSETQ. V was clipped by 1 base and J by 4 bases, with 11 bases between them. The CDR3 extends over 14 amino acids. The CDR3 sequence: CASSLQGPGETQYF. Here the CDR3 DNA reads TGCGCCAGCAGCTTGCAGGGGCCGGGAGAGACCCAGTACTTC.

V and J are TRBV7-6 and TRBJ1-2; D is unclear. Germline CDR1 SGHVS, CDR2 FNYEAQ. The V end was cut by 10 bases, the J end by 3 bases, with 6 bases between. CDR3 length: 10 residues. The CDR3 loop reads CANSHYGYTF. DNA for the CDR3: TGTGCCAATAGTCACTATGGCTACACCTTC.

The rearrangement links TRBV7-6 to TRBJ2-7; a possible D gene is TRBD1 (5 bases). Trimming shortened V by 3 bases and J by 5 bases, and 20 bases separated the two germline ends. The CDR3 contains 16 residues. Germline CDR1 and CDR2: SGHVS and FNYEAQ. CDR3 amino acids: CASSLATAVGQDEQYF. Here the CDR3 DNA reads TGTGCCAGCAGCTTGGCGACGGCGGTAGGACAAGACGAGCAGTACTTC.

The chain has TRBV7-6 and TRBJ1-1; 7 bases are shared with TRBD1. The germline CDR1 and CDR2 sequences are SGHVS and FNYEAQ. The J segment lost 8 bases and the V segment lost 4 bases, leaving 10 bases of the junction unmatched. CDR3 length: 14 amino acids. As DNA, the CDR3 is TGTGCCAGCAGCTCAACACTCAGGGGGACCGAAGCTTTCTTT. Translated: CASSSTLRGTEAFF.

To note about this clone: The same CDR3 is also encoded by other DNA sequences in this sample. The genes are TRBV2 and TRBJ2-5; 15 positions agree with TRBD2. CDR1 and CDR2 from the germline V gene are SNHLY and FYNNEI. After removal of 5 bases from V and 5 bases from J, the junction contained 3 bases not matched to a gene. The CDR3 length is 15 residues. The CDR3 sequence: CASSTGTSGGETQYF. The CDR3 DNA follows: TGTGCCAGCAGTACCGGGACTAGCGGGGGGGAGACCCAGTACTTC. The full variable domain, in which reference TRBV2 and TRBJ2-5 provide the parts outside the CDR3, is EPEVTQTPSHQVTQMGQEVILRCVPISNHLYFYWYRQILGQKVEFLVSFYNNEISEKSEIFDDQFSVERPDGSNFTLKIRSTKLEDSAMYFCASSTGTSGGETQYFGPGTRLLVL.

This chain joins TRBV7-9 and TRBJ2-7; D is ambiguous. CDR3 size: 14 residues. In germline, CDR1 is SEHNR, CDR2 FQNEAQ (reference sequence). V was cut by 3 bases and J by 2 bases, with 11 bases left in between. Here the CDR3 reads CASSLPPLAYEQYF. The CDR3 region has the DNA TGTGCCAGCAGCTTGCCCCCCCTGGCCTACGAGCAGTACTTC.

V and J are TRBV7-2 and TRBJ2-5; 7 bases are shared with TRBD1. With 7 bases clipped from V and 2 bases from J, the junction kept 13 bases outside the gene matches. This CDR3 has 16 amino acids. The germline gives CDR1 SGHTA, CDR2 FQGNSA. The CDR3 nucleotides read TGTGCCAGCACCCCTACCCCACAGGGGCCACAAGAGACCCAGTACTTC. It codes for CASTPTPQGPQETQYF.

The J gene is TRBJ2-3, the V gene TRBV5-4, with TRBD1 as a possible D gene (7 bases). This CDR3 is built from 15 residues. V dropped 4 bases and J dropped 4 bases, with 16 bases sitting between them. The germline CDR1 and CDR2 sequences are SGHNT and YYREEE (reference sequence). The DNA of the CDR3 is TGTGCCAGCAGCCCGCAGGGGGGTATTGCAGATACGCAGTATTTT. As protein: CASSPQGGIADTQYF.

This chain connects TRBV7-9 to TRBJ1-1; D is perhaps TRBD1 (6 bases). CDR3 length equals 18 residues. Germline loops: CDR1 SEHNR, CDR2 FQNEAQ (reference sequence). The V end lost 1 base, the J end lost 2 bases, and 20 bases lay between the germline ends. The CDR3 bases are TGTGCCAGCAGCTTAGGAGCGGGACACTTGGGTTCTAACACTGAAGCTTTCTTT. It translates to CASSLGAGHLGSNTEAFF.

A word on this clone: Other DNA sequences in the sample encode the same CDR3. The chain employs TRBV7-9 and TRBJ2-5; D not resolved. The germline V gene has CDR1 SEHNR and CDR2 FQNEAQ (reference sequence). The CDR3 loop spans 14 amino acids. The V and J ends lost 1 base and 1 base respectively, with 7 bases between them. In nucleotides, the CDR3 is TGTGCCAGCAGCTTAGGGCAGATCCAAGAGACCCAGTACTTC. It specifies CASSLGQIQETQYF.

As concerns this clone: The sample has other DNA sequences that encode this CDR3 too. The CDR3 DNA follows: TGCGCCAGCAGCCTGGACAGTAGCTCCTACGAGCAGTACTTC. This translates into CASSLDSSSYEQYF. This sequence joins TRBV5-1 and TRBJ2-7; D is perhaps TRBD1 (6 bases). The CDR3 consists of 14 residues. V lost 4 bases and J 0 bases, leaving 11 bases between the germline ends. Germline CDR1 is SGHRS and CDR2 is YFSETQ.

The rearrangement links TRBV5-1 to TRBJ2-7, with 10 bases matching TRBD2. The CDR3 has 15 amino acids. Germline loops: CDR1 SGHRS, CDR2 YFSETQ. With V trimmed by 3 bases and J by 3 bases, 6 bases remained unmatched. CDR3 region: CASSSTGTSVYEQYF. The CDR3 DNA is TGCGCCAGCAGCTCCACCGGGACTAGCGTCTACGAGCAGTACTTC. The variable domain in full, with the rest retrieved from reference TRBV5-1 and TRBJ2-7, is KAGVTQTPRYLIKTRGQQVTLSCSPISGHRSVSWYQQTPGQGLQFLFEYFSETQRNKGNFPGRFSGRQFSNSRSEMNVSTLELGDSALYLCASSSTGTSVYEQYFGPGTRLTVT.

This clone was recorded once. CDR3 DNA sequence: TGTGCCAGCAGCTCGGTGGGGACAGCGATATACGAGCAGTACTTC. Its translation is CASSSVGTAIYEQYF. V gene TRBV28 combines with J gene TRBJ2-7, with 7 positions matching TRBD1. The germline gives CDR1 MDHEN, CDR2 SYDVKM. The V segment lost 6 bases and the J segment 4 bases; nucleotides outside the gene matches: 12. The CDR3 sequence is 15 residues long. Full variable domain (outside the CDR3, taken from reference TRBV28 and TRBJ2-7): DVKVTQSSRYLVKRTGEKVFLECVQDMDHENMFWYRQDPGLGLRLIYFSYDVKMKEKGDIPEGYSVSREKKERFSLILESASTNQTSMYLCASSSVGTAIYEQYFGPGTRLTVT.

Remarks on this clone: Other DNA sequences in the same sample also yield this CDR3. The chain carries TRBV7-2 and TRBJ1-1; the match to TRBD1 covers 7 bases. Germline CDR1 is SGHTA and CDR2 is FQGNSA. The trim removed 5 bases at V and 0 bases at J, leaving 6 bases unmatched. The CDR3 is made up of 15 amino acids. CDR3 sequence (DNA): TGTGCCAGCAGCCCGCGACAGGGCATGAACACTGAAGCTTTCTTT. This sequence encodes CASSPRQGMNTEAFF. The full variable domain, in which reference TRBV7-2 and TRBJ1-1 provide the parts outside the CDR3, is GAGVSQSPSNKVTEKGKDVELRCDPISGHTALYWYRQSLGQGLEFLIYFQGNSAPDKSGLPSDRFSAERTGGSVSTLTIQRTQQEDSAVYLCASSPRQGMNTEAFFGQGTRLTVV.

The V gene is TRBV28, the J gene TRBJ2-1; the D is unclear. The V gene lost 9 bases and the J gene lost 6 bases, with 15 bases spanning the gap. The germline V gene has CDR1 MDHEN and CDR2 SYDVKM. The CDR3 is 13 residues long. The CDR3 nucleotides read TGTGCCAGTTATAAACTTGTGGGCAATGAGCAGTTCTTC. Its translation is CASYKLVGNEQFF.

The rearrangement uses TRBV6-5 and TRBJ2-4; 9 bases map to TRBD2. The germline CDR1 and CDR2 sequences are MNHEY and SVGAGI. The CDR3 spans 14 residues. Unmatched junction bases numbered 8, after V lost 6 bases and J lost 8 bases. Here the CDR3 reads CASRDPGLAYIQYF. In DNA form, the CDR3 reads TGTGCCAGCAGAGACCCGGGACTAGCCTACATTCAGTACTTC.

This clone showed up just once. Here the CDR3 reads CASSYSWDRETDTQYF. The CDR3 DNA sequence: TGTGCCAGCAGCTACTCATGGGACAGGGAAACAGATACGCAGTATTTT. The chain carries TRBV7-9 and TRBJ2-3; 9 bases are a match to TRBD1. Germline V CDR1 and CDR2: SEHNR, FQNEAQ (reference sequence). The CDR3 has 16 residues. J lost 3 bases, V lost 4 bases, and 8 bases had no gene match.

V is TRBV4-3 and J is TRBJ2-7; D not resolved. The V and J ends lost 2 bases and 2 bases respectively, with 10 bases between them. Germline values: CDR1 LGHNA, CDR2 YSLEER. The CDR3 spans 14 residues. The CDR3 spells CASSQTVSTYEQYF. CDR3 nucleotides: TGCGCCAGCAGCCAAACAGTTAGTACCTACGAGCAGTACTTC.

V is TRBV6-5 and J is TRBJ2-3, with 10 nucleotides matching TRBD2. Germline V gene sequence: CDR1 MNHEY, CDR2 SVGAGI. V lost 6 bases and J lost 2; bases outside the gene matches: 5. The CDR3 contains 15 residues. The CDR3 spells CASRRAGGPTDTQYF. The CDR3 DNA is TGTGCCAGCAGGCGAGCGGGGGGGCCCACAGATACGCAGTATTTT.

This clone was recorded once. The chain carries TRBV28 and TRBJ1-5; 9 bases align to TRBD1. This CDR3 comprises 16 residues. V was clipped by 8 bases and J by 6 bases; unmatched bases: 14. Germline CDR1 MDHEN, CDR2 SYDVKM. CDR3 amino acids: CASQTTGGAVTQPQHF. The CDR3 DNA reads as TGTGCCAGCCAAACCACAGGGGGCGCGGTCACTCAGCCCCAGCATTTT.

The chain has TRBV10-3 and TRBJ2-3; TRBD2 aligns across 7 bases. With V trimmed by 2 bases and J by 0 bases, 2 bases remained unmatched. Germline CDR1 is ENHRY and CDR2 is SYGVKD. This CDR3 comprises 15 residues. The CDR3 nucleotides read TGTGCCATCAGTGAGGGCGGGGGAAGCACAGATACGCAGTATTTT. Translating gives CAISEGGGSTDTQYF.

This chain links TRBV21-1 with TRBJ2-2; the table's D call TRBD2 went unverified against the DNA. TRBV21-1 corresponds to a pseudogene. The CDR3 consists of 17 residues. CDR3 in DNA: TGTGCCAGCAGCAAATATCCCCCGTTCTTAGATACCGGGGAGCTGTTTTTT. Its protein product is CASSKYPPFLDTGELFF.

The genes are TRBV7-9 and TRBJ2-7, with TRBD1 as a possible D gene (6 bases). CDR1 and CDR2 (germline): SEHNR, FQNEAQ (reference sequence). This CDR3 has 16 residues. Trimming took off 6 bases at V and 4 bases at J, with 22 bases between the two ends. The CDR3 loop reads CASSSVVGQGKYEQYF. The CDR3, as DNA: TGTGCCAGCAGTTCAGTAGTTGGTCAGGGGAAATACGAGCAGTACTTC. Filled out from reference TRBV7-9 and TRBJ2-7, the complete variable domain reads DTGVSQNPRHKITKRGQNVTFRCDPISEHNRLYWYRQTLGQGPEFLTYFQNEAQLEKSRLLSDRFSAERPKGSFSTLEIQRTEQGDSAMYLCASSSVVGQGKYEQYFGPGTRLTVT.

J is TRBJ2-5 and V is TRBV9; no firm D call. This CDR3 is 15 amino acids long. Germline CDR1 is SGDLS and CDR2 is YYNGEE. Trimming shortened V by 0 bases and J by 2 bases, and 11 bases separated the two germline ends. CDR3 nucleotides: TGTGCCAGCAGCGTAGGACCGCAGCCTCAAGAGACCCAGTACTTC. It specifies CASSVGPQPQETQYF.

The J gene is TRBJ2-1, the V gene TRBV6-4, with TRBD1 identical over 9 bases. After removal of 3 bases from V and 1 base from J, the junction contained 1 base not matched to a gene. Germline assignment: CDR1 MRHNA and CDR2 SNTAGT. CDR3 size: 15 residues. CDR3 sequence reads: CASSEQGASYNEQFF. The CDR3, as DNA: TGTGCCAGCAGTGAACAGGGGGCATCCTACAATGAGCAGTTCTTC.

The CDR3 here is CASSLVVGSSGNTIYF. The CDR3 bases are TGTGCCAGCAGCTTAGTTGTGGGAAGCTCTGGAAACACCATATATTTT. V and J are TRBV7-8 and TRBJ1-3; unclear D gene. The germline V and J ends were trimmed by 1 base and 0 bases, with 10 bases remaining between them. CDR1 and CDR2 from the germline V gene are SGHVS and FQNEAQ. The CDR3 spans 16 residues.

V is TRBV18 and J is TRBJ2-1; D is unresolved. CDR3 length: 16 residues. The germline V gene encodes CDR1 KGHSH and CDR2 LQKENI. V gave up 3 bases and J gave up 7 bases, with 19 bases separating them. CDR3 bases: TGTGCCAGCTCACCCGCTAGTATGTTGATTCCTAATGAGCAGTTCTTC. This codes for CASSPASMLIPNEQFF.

The chain recombines TRBV28 with TRBJ1-5; D is perhaps TRBD1 (5 bases). This CDR3 comprises 13 residues. V shed 5 bases and J shed 6 bases, with 11 bases lying between them. CDR1 and CDR2 from the germline V gene are MDHEN and SYDVKM. This CDR3 reads CASSTLGGQPQHF. The CDR3 nucleotides read TGTGCCAGCAGTACCCTGGGGGGTCAGCCCCAGCATTTT.

The chain recombines TRBV5-1 with TRBJ1-1; 7 bases line up with TRBD1. This CDR3 comprises 15 residues. The germline gives CDR1 SGHRS, CDR2 YFSETQ. V shed 3 bases, J shed 1 base, and the junction held 6 bases outside the gene matches. The CDR3 is CASSSTGVSNTEAFF. The CDR3 region has the DNA TGCGCCAGCAGCTCCACAGGGGTCTCGAACACTGAAGCTTTCTTT.